Here is one TCR beta chain with its context. This clone's antigen is unknown. Per-base quality was not reported, and no clone a single base away is much larger than it. The data were obtained in a study of blood T cell repertoires in COVID-19 (dated by TCRdb to 2018 to 2021). With respect to the entire study: Samples covering the acute and convalescent phases of COVID-19 were provided by collaborators in the United States, Italy and Spain. The material from the prospective study consisted of cDNA or gDNA derived from T cells, B-cell-depleted T cells, or PBMCs. Deeply sampled blood TCRbeta repertoires from subjects exposed to, actively infected with, or recovered from COVID-19 were included in the dataset. A freely available public database, intended as a resource for researchers studying the immune response to SARS-CoV-2, is where the repertoires were released. The samples were drawn from two sources: the first 160 participants of the ongoing ImmuneRACE study, and over 950 subjects contributed by 6 global collaborators. Nearly every sample came with metadata listing a de-identified subject ID, COVID-19 status, age in years and sex. Where HLA class I and class II types were available, the types were taken from metadata supplied by the sample provider, not from assay-based typing. Overall results and qualifications from the work: The quantity of clinical and demographic metadata differed by source and by participant and was supplied without curation.

Participants in the prospective study were aged roughly 18 to 100 years, lived in 20 to 30 United States geographic areas, and enrolled through a virtual design. To assign participants to cohorts, the prospective study relied on clinical history that participants themselves reported in a screening survey and a study questionnaire. For ImmuneRACE Cohort 3, a participant was defined as recovered based on two consecutive negative NP/OP PCR tests, clearance by a healthcare professional, or resolution of symptoms. In the prospective study, mobile phlebotomists collected whole blood, serum and a nasopharyngeal or oropharyngeal swab from each participant. Additional blood draws and questionnaires over an approximately 2-month period could optionally be provided by prospective study participants. Before DNA extraction, prospective study blood samples were shipped either frozen or at room temperature. The CDR3, cysteine through phenylalanine, is 13 amino acids long. Just CDR3 DNA is preserved here, 39 bases in frame from base 1. The V and J ends are trimmed by 4 bases and 4 bases, leaving 10 bases between them. For CDR1 and CDR2, the germline V gene lists ENHRY and SYGVKD.

The immunoSEQ Assay, a bias-controlled multiplex PCR, was used to amplify TCRbeta CDR3 regions from genomic DNA. Per the authors' processing: Nucleated cell counts per sample were estimated from amplification of reference gene primers within the assay. To quantify the absolute abundance of each unique TCRbeta CDR3 rearrangement, sequence reads were collapsed and filtered. For each sample, productive Simpson clonality was calculated by taking the square root of Simpson's diversity index across productive rearrangements. Here the immuneACCESS table is served through TCRdb, limited to in-frame sequences with V and J called. Missing clones are a known gap in these copies; in checked studies unresolved V genes cover under half, and the rest lacks a known reason. The V and J calls and clone size are taken from that table; D and trimming were inferred from the DNA. The sample table holds about 150,000 clones, of which about 85% were seen once. Less than 7% of the sample is taken by the ten largest.

Here the chain combines TRBV10-3 and TRBJ1-1, with the D gene not confidently named. Sequencing used PBMCs or T cells enriched from blood (not recorded which). The clonotype comes from a middle-aged woman who had recovered from COVID-19. The CDR3 amino acid sequence is: CAISGREGTEAFF. The DNA reads TGTGCCATCAGTGGGCGGGAGGGCACTGAAGCTTTCTTT.